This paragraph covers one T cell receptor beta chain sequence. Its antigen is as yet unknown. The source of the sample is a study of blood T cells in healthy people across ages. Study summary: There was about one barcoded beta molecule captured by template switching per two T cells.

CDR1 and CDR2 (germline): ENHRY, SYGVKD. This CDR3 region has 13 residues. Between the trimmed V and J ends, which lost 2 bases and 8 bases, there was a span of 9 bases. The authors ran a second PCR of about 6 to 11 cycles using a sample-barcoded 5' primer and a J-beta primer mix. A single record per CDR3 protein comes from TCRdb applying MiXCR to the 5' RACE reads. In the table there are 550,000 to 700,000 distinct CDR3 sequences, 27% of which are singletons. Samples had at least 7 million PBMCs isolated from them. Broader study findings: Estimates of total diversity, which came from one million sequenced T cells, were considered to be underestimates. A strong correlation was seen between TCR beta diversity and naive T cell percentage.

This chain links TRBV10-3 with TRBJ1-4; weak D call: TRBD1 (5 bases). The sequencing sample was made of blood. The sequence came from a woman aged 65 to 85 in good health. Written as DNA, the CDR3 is TGTGCCATCAGTGAGAGGGGTTTGGAAAAACTGTTTTTT. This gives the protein CAISERGLEKLFF.